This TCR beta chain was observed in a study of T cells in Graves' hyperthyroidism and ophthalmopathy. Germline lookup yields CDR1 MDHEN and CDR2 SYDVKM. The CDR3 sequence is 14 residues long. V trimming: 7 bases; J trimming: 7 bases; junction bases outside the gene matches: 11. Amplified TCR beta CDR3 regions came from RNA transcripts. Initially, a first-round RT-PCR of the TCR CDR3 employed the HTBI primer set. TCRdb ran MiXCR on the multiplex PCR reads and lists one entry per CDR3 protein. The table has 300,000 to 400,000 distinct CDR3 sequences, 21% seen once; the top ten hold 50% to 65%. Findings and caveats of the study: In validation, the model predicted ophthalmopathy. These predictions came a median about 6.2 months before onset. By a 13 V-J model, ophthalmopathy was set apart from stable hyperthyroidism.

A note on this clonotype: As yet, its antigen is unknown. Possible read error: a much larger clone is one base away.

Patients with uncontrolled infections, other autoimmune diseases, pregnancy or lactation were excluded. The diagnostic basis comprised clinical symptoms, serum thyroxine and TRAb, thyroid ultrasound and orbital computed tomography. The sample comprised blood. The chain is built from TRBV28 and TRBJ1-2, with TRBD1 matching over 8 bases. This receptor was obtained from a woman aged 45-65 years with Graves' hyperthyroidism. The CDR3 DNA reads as TGTGCCAGCAACGATGCACAGGGGGGGCTTGGCTACACCTTC. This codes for CASNDAQGGLGYTF.